Below, one TCR beta chain is given with its context. These data originate in a study of blood T cells in healthy people across ages. Study in general: Capture via template switching afforded approximately one barcoded beta molecule per two T cells.

Isolation yielded PBMCs, at least 6.5 million per sample, in every case. Germline V gives CDR1 SQVTM, CDR2 ANQGSEA. The V gene lost 4 bases and the J gene lost 8 bases, with 12 bases spanning the gap. This CDR3 has 12 amino acids. Combining a sample-barcoded 5' primer with a J-beta primer mix, a second PCR ran for roughly 7 to 11 cycles. A tag from a template-switch adaptor with 12 random nucleotides marked each cDNA molecule. TCRdb re-derived calls from the 5' RACE reads in MiXCR, one entry per CDR3 protein. The profile shows around 1,900,000 distinct CDR3 sequences, approximately 40% of them singletons.

The gene calls are TRBV29-1 and TRBJ2-1, with D tentatively TRBD2 (5 bases). This receptor was taken from a human donor in good health. Sequencing was done on a sample of blood. The DNA of the CDR3 is TGCAGCGTTGGAAAGGGAGATCATGAGCAGTTCTTC. It is translated as CSVGKGDHEQFF.